This TCR beta chain was obtained from a study of blood T cell repertoires in COVID-19. About the research overall: In each case, the material was cDNA or gDNA derived from T cells, B-cell-depleted T cells, or PBMCs.

CDR1 is SGHKS and CDR2 is YYEKEE in the germline V gene (reference sequence). CDR3 size: 14 residues. The V gene end was trimmed by 6 bases and the J gene end by 1 base; junction bases not matched to a gene: 4. Profiled with immunoSEQ multiplex PCR; TCRdb holds only in-frame clones, not every one. The sample shows around 70,000 clones, roughly 80% of them seen only once. The TCR was taken from a woman aged 55 to 70 with acute or convalescent COVID-19. This chain links TRBV5-5 with TRBJ2-7; 10 bases are a match to TRBD1. The material sequenced was peripheral blood. DNA for the CDR3: TGTGCCAGCACCGGACAGGGGGGGTCCTACGAGCAGTACTTC. It yields the protein CASTGQGGSYEQYF.